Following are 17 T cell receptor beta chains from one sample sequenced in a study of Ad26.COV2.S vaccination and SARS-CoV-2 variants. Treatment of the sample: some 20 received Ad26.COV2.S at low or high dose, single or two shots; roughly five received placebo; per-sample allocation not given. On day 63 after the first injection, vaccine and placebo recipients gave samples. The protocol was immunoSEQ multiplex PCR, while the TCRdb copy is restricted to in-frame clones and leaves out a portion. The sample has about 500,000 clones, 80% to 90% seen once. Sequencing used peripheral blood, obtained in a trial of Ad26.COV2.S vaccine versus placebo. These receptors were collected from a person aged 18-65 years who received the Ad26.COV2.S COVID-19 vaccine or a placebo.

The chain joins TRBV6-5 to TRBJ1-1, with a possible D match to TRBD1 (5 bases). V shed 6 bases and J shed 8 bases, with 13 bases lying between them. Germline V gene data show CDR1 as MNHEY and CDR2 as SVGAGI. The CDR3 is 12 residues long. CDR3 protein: CASSSGQREAFF. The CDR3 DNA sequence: TGTGCCAGCAGCTCAGGGCAAAGAGAAGCTTTCTTT.

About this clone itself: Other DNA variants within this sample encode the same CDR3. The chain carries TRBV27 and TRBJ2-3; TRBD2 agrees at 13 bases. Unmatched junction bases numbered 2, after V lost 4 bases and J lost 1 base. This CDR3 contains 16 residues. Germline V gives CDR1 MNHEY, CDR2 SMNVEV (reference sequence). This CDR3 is CASSSGLAGGTDTQYF. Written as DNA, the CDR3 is TGTGCCAGCAGTTCAGGACTAGCGGGAGGCACAGATACGCAGTATTTT.

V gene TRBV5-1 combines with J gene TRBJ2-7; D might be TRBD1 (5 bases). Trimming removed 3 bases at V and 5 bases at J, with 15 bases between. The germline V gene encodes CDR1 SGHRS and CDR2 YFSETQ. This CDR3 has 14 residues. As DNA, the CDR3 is TGCGCCAGCAGCTCAGACAGTTGGATCCACGAGCAGTACTTC. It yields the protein CASSSDSWIHEQYF.

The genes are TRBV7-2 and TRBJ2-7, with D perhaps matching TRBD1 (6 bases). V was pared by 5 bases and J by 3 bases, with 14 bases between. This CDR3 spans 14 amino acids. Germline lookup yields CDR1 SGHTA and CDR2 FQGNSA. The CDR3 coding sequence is TGTGCCAGCAGCGCCTGGGGGCCGGTCTACGAGCAGTACTTC. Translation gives CASSAWGPVYEQYF.

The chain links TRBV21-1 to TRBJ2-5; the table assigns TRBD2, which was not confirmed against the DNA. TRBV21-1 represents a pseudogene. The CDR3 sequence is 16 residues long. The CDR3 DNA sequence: TGTGCCAGCAGCAAAGGGTTCCGGGAGGGCCGAGAGACCCAGTACTTC. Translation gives CASSKGFREGRETQYF.

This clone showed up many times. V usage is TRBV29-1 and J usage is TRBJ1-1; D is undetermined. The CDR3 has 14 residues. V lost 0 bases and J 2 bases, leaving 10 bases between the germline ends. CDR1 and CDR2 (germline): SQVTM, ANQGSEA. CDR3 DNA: TGCAGCGTTGAAGATCAAGGACTCAACACTGAAGCTTTCTTT. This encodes CSVEDQGLNTEAFF.

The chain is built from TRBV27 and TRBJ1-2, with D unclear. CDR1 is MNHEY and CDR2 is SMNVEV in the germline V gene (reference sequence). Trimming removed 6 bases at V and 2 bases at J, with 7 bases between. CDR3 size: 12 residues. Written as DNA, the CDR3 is TGTGCCAGCAGGGCCCCAAACTATGGCTACACCTTC. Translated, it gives CASRAPNYGYTF.

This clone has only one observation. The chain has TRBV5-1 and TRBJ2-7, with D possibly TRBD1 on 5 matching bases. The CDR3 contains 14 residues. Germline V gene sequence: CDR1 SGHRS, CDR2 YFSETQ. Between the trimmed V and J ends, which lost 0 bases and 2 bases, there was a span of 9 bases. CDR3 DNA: TGCGCCAGCAGCTTGGCTGCAGGGCCCTACGAGCAGTACTTC. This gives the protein CASSLAAGPYEQYF.

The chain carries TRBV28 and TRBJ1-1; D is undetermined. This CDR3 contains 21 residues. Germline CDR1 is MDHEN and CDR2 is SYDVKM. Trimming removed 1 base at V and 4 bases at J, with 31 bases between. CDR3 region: CASSLYTATATAGSHLTEAFF. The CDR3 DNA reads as TGTGCCAGCAGTTTATACACAGCCACGGCCACCGCGGGCTCCCACCTCACTGAAGCTTTCTTT.

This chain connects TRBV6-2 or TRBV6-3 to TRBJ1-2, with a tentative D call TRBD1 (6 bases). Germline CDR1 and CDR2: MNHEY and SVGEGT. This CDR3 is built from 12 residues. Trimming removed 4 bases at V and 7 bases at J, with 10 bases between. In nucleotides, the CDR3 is TGTGCCAGCAGTTCGCCACAGGGTGGCTACACCTTC. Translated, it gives CASSSPQGGYTF.

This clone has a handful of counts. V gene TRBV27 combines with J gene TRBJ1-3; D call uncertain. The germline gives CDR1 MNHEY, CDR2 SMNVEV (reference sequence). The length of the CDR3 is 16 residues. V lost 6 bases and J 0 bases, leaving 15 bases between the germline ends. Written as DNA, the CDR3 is TGTGCCAGCAGCCTTGGCCCGACTATCTCTGGAAACACCATATATTTT. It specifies CASSLGPTISGNTIYF.

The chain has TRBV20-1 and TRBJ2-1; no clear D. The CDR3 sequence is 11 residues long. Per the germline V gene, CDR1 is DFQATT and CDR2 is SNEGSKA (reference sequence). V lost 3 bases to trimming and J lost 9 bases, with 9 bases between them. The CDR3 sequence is CSASDRAEQFF. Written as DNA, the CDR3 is TGCAGTGCTAGCGATAGGGCTGAGCAGTTCTTC.

The CDR3 region is CASSITGLQAQHF. For the CDR3, the DNA is TGTGCCAGTAGTATAACAGGTTTACAAGCCCAGCATTTT. The rearrangement uses TRBV19 and TRBJ1-5; TRBD1 is a possible D gene (5 bases). Germline CDR1 and CDR2: LNHDA and SQIVND (reference sequence). Between the trimmed V and J ends, which lost 2 bases and 11 bases, there was a span of 13 bases. There are 13 residues in the CDR3.

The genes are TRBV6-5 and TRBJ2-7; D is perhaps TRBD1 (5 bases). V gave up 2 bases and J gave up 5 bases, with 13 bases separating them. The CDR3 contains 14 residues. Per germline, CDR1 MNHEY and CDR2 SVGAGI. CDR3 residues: CASSYARVGHEQYF. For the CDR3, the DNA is TGTGCCAGCAGTTACGCCAGGGTAGGCCACGAGCAGTACTTC.

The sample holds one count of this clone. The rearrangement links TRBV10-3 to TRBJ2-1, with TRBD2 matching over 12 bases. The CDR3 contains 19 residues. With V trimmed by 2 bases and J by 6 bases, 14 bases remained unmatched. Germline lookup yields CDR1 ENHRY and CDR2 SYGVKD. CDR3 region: CAISEVPEPGLAGINEQFF. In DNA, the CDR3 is TGTGCCATCAGTGAGGTGCCCGAACCCGGACTAGCGGGGATCAATGAGCAGTTCTTC.

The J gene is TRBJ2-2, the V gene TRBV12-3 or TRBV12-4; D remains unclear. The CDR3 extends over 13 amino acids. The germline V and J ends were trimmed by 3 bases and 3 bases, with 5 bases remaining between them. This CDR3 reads CASSFAYTGELFF. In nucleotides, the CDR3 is TGTGCCAGCAGTTTCGCCTACACCGGGGAGCTGTTTTTT.

CDR3: CASSFNRERPEAFF. The CDR3, as DNA: TGTGCCAGCAGCTTCAACAGGGAGAGGCCTGAAGCTTTCTTT. The gene calls are TRBV7-8 and TRBJ1-1; possibly TRBD1 for D (6 bases). Trimming pared 3 bases from V and 6 bases from J, leaving 14 bases between. Looked up from germline, CDR1 is SGHVS and CDR2 is FQNEAQ. The CDR3 runs 14 residues.